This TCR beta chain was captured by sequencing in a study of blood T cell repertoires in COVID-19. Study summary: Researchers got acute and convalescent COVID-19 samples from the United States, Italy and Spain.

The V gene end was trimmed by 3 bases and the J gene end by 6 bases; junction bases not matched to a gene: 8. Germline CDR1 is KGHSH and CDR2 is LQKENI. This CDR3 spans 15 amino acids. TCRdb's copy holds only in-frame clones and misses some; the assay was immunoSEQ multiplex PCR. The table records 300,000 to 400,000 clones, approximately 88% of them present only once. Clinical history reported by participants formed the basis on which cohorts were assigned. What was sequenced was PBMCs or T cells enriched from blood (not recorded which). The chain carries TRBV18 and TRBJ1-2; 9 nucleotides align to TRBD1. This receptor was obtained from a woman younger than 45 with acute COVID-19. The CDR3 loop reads CASSPSLTGGDGYTF. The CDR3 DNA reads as TGTGCCAGCTCACCCTCCCTGACAGGGGGAGATGGCTACACCTTC.